This TCR beta chain appears in the sequencing data of a study of blood T cells in healthy people across ages. Ten milliliters of peripheral blood were drawn from each donor. Comment on this clonotype: Its antigen is not known.

General study points: A roughly linear fall in TCR beta diversity per million T cells was seen with increasing age. It was the long-lived donors that had more naive CD4+ cells and higher diversity than aged donors.

V shed 8 bases and J 1 base; nucleotides not matched to a gene: 2. The CDR3 runs 14 residues. From germline, CDR1 is MNHEY and CDR2 SVGAGI. A second PCR, run for about 6 to 12 cycles, used a sample-barcoded 5' primer plus a J-beta primer mix. TCRdb called the 5' RACE reads again in MiXCR, with one record for every CDR3 protein. This table holds 1.8 million or so distinct CDR3 sequences, approximately 40% found once. Source material: blood. This chain connects TRBV6-5 to TRBJ2-7; 13 bases line up with TRBD2. The receptor comes from a human donor in good health. CDR3 amino acids: CASGLAGVSYEQYF. The DNA of the CDR3 is TGTGCCAGCGGACTAGCGGGGGTTTCCTACGAGCAGTACTTC.